This is a list of T cell receptor beta chains from one sample in a study of T cells after yellow fever vaccination. MiXCR was run by TCRdb on the 5' RACE reads, yielding one entry per CDR3 protein. The table has fewer than 450,000 distinct CDR3 sequences, approximately 8% seen once; the top ten hold about 16%. The sample in question was PBMCs, obtained roughly 47 days after the first yellow fever vaccination. The receptors shown here come from a man aged 18 to 30 who received the YFV17D yellow fever vaccine. CDR3s include the opening cysteine and the closing phenylalanine or tryptophan. Each record gives: V gene, J gene, D gene, clone size, CDR3 DNA, CDR3 protein. D genes are given only for firm matches. Not every row has a clone size; where given, it reads once, few, many or a size class.

>TRBV7-6|TRBJ1-1|-|many
TGTGCCAGCAGCCTCGGGGGGGGGGAGGCTTTCTTT
CASSLGGGEAFF
>TRBV6-5|TRBJ1-6|-|many
TGTGCCAGCAGTTACGAGGGGAATAATTCACCCCTCCACTTT
CASSYEGNNSPLHF
>TRBV9|TRBJ2-3|TRBD1|few
TGTGCCAGCAGCGGCGACAGGGCAAAAGGCACAGATACGCAGTATTTT
CASSGDRAKGTDTQYF
>TRBV30|TRBJ2-1|-|few
TGTGCCTGGAGTGGAGTAAGAGACTTCCACCTTTCCTACAATGAGCAGTTCTTC
CAWSGVRDFHLSYNEQFF
>TRBV15|TRBJ1-2|-|-
TGTGCCACCAGCAGAGATGCGCACAGTCCGGGCTACACCTTC
CATSRDAHSPGYTF
>TRBV25-1|TRBJ1-2|-|few
TGTGCCAGCAGTGAATATGGAGGGGAAGGCTACACCTTC
CASSEYGGEGYTF
>TRBV7-2|TRBJ2-1|TRBD1|many
TGTGCCAGCAGCGAGAGAACAGGGGGCGCCTACAATGAGCAGTTCTTC
CASSERTGGAYNEQFF
>TRBV27|TRBJ2-1|-|few
TGTGCCAGCATAAGGACGCGGGACGGAACCTACAATGAGCAGTTCTTC
CASIRTRDGTYNEQFF
>TRBV20-1|TRBJ2-3|-|-
TGCAGTGCTAGAGATTCCGGGACGACTAGCACAGATACGCAGTATTTT
CSARDSGTTSTDTQYF
>TRBV7-2|TRBJ2-7|-|few
TGTGCCAGCAGCTCCCTACGCGGGAACTCCTACGAGCAGTACTTC
CASSSLRGNSYEQYF
>TRBV6-2/TRBV6-3|TRBJ2-5|-|few
TGTGCCAGCAGTTACCTCTCCGGGACCCCGTACCAAGAGACCCAGTACTTC
CASSYLSGTPYQETQYF
>TRBV15|TRBJ2-3|-|few
TGTGCCACCAGCAGAGGAGTTGGGCTAGCCCGCCTAGGTACGCAGTATTTT
CATSRGVGLARLGTQYF
>TRBV27|TRBJ2-3|-|-
TGTGCCAGCACCAACCTGGTGGGTACGCAGTATTTT
CASTNLVGTQYF
>TRBV7-2|TRBJ1-5|-|few
TGTGCCAGCAGTACAGGTGAATATAGCAATCAGCCCCAGCATTTT
CASSTGEYSNQPQHF
>TRBV6-5|TRBJ2-3|-|few
TGTGCCAGCAGTTACCAATCGGCCACTAGCACAGATACGCAGTATTTT
CASSYQSATSTDTQYF
>TRBV6-1|TRBJ2-7|TRBD1|-
TGTGCCAGCAAGGAGGCGGGACAGGGGACTATTGAGCAGTACTTC
CASKEAGQGTIEQYF
>TRBV5-6|TRBJ1-4|-|few
TGTGCCAGCAGCTTGGTGCAGGGGAAGGAAAAACTGTTTTTT
CASSLVQGKEKLFF
>TRBV4-3|TRBJ2-5|-|-
TGCGCCAGCAGCCAACGGGGGCCCAAAGAGACCCAGTACTTC
CASSQRGPKETQYF
>TRBV5-4|TRBJ2-5|TRBD2|few
TGTGCCAGCAGCTTCCGGGACTATTTGGGAGAGACCCAGTACTTC
CASSFRDYLGETQYF
>TRBV15|TRBJ2-3|TRBD2|few
TGTGCCACCAGCTTAGGGACTAGCGACACAGATACGCAGTATTTT
CATSLGTSDTDTQYF
>TRBV13|TRBJ2-7|TRBD1|-
TGTGCCAGCAGCGAACGTTTCGGACAGGGAACCTACGAGCAGTACTTC
CASSERFGQGTYEQYF
>TRBV3-1|TRBJ2-5|-|few
TGTGCCAGCAGCCCGTGGGGGGAACCAGAGACCCAGTACTTC
CASSPWGEPETQYF
>TRBV10-1|TRBJ2-5|TRBD2|few
TGCGCCAGCAGTGAGACTAGCGGGGCCTGGAAGACCCAGTACTTC
CASSETSGAWKTQYF
>TRBV20-1|TRBJ2-1|-|-
TGCAGTGCTAGGAATTGGATCTCCTACAATGAGCAGTTCTTC
CSARNWISYNEQFF
>TRBV6-1|TRBJ1-6|-|-
TGTGCCTCAAGGGGGGCTACGAGCTCCTATAATTCACCCCTCCACTTT
CASRGATSSYNSPLHF
>TRBV30|TRBJ2-3|TRBD1|many
TGTGCCTGGGAAGGGACAGAAGCTAGCACAGATACGCAGTATTTT
CAWEGTEASTDTQYF
>TRBV27|TRBJ2-5|TRBD1|-
TGTGCCAGCAGTGGGCAGGGGGCAGAAGAGACCCAGTACTTC
CASSGQGAEETQYF
>TRBV20-1|TRBJ2-6|TRBD1|few
TGCAGTGCTAGGCCAGGGGGTGCCTCGAACGTCCTGACTTTC
CSARPGGASNVLTF
>TRBV30|TRBJ2-2|-|-
TGTGCCTGGGAATCGATACTGAACACCGGGGAGCTGTTTTTT
CAWESILNTGELFF